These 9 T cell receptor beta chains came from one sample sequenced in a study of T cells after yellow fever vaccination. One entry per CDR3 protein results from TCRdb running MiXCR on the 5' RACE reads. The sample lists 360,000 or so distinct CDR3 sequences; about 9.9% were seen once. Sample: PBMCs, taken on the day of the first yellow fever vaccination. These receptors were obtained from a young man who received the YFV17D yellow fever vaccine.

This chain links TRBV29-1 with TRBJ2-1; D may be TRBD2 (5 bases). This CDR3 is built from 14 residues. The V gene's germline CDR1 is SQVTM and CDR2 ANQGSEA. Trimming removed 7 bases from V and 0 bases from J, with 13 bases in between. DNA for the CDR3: TGCAGCGCGACGACGGGGAGCTCCTACAATGAGCAGTTCTTC. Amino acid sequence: CSATTGSSYNEQFF.

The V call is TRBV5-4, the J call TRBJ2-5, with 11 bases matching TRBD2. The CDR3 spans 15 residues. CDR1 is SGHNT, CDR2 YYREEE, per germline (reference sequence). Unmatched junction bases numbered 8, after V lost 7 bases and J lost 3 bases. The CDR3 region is CASGDWGLAEETQYF. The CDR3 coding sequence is TGTGCCAGCGGGGACTGGGGACTAGCGGAAGAGACCCAGTACTTC.

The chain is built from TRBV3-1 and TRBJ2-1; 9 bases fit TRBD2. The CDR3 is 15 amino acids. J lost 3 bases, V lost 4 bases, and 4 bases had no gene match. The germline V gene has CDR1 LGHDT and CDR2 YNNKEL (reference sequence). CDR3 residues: CASSRGGGVYNEQFF. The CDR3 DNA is TGTGCCAGCAGCCGCGGGGGGGGTGTCTACAATGAGCAGTTCTTC.

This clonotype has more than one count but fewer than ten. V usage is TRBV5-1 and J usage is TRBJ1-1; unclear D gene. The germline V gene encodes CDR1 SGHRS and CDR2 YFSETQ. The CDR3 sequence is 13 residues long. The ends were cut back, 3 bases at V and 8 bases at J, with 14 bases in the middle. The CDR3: CASSSGSREEAFF. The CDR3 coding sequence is TGCGCCAGCAGCTCCGGGAGCCGGGAGGAAGCTTTCTTT.

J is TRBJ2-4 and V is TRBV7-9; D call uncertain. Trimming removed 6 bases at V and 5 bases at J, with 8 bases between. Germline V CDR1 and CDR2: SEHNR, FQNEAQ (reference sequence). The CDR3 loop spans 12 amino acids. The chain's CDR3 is CASRGSQNIQYF. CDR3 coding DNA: TGTGCCAGCAGAGGGTCCCAAAACATTCAGTACTTC.

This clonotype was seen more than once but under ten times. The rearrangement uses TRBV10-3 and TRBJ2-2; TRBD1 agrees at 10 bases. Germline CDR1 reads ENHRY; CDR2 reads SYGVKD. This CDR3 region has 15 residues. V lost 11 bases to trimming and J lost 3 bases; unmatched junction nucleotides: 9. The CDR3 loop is CAGRQTGGDTGELFF. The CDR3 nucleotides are TGTGCCGGACGGCAGACAGGGGGCGACACCGGGGAGCTGTTTTTT.

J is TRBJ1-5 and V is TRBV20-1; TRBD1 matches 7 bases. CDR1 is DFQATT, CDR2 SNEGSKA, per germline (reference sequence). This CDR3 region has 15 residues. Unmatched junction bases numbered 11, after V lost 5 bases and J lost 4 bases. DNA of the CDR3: TGCAGTGCTCAACAGGGGAGCTCTTCAAATCAGCCCCAGCATTTT. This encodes CSAQQGSSSNQPQHF.

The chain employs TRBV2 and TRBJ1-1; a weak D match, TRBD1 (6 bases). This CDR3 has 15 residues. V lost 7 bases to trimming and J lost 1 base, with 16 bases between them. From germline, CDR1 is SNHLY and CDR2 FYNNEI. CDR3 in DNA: TGTGCCAGCACTCTCCTGGGGGCAGGGAACACTGAAGCTTTCTTT. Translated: CASTLLGAGNTEAFF.

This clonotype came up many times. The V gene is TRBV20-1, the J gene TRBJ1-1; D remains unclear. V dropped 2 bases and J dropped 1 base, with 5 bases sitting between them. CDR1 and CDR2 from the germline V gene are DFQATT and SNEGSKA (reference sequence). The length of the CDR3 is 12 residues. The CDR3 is CSARQRNTEAFF. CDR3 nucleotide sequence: TGCAGTGCTAGACAGCGGAACACTGAAGCTTTCTTT.